This T cell receptor beta chain was recovered during a study of a mutant IDH1 vaccine in newly diagnosed glioma. Sample time point: baseline, week 1 (first vaccination visit). Treatment given: pre-vaccination baseline after standard-of-care therapy. Produced via immunoSEQ multiplex PCR; TCRdb's table is partial and in-frame only. The sample has roughly 71,000 clones, just over 85% seen once. V shed 1 base and J 7 bases; nucleotides not matched to a gene: 3. Looked up from germline, CDR1 is SGHAT and CDR2 is FQNNGV. CDR3 length: 15 amino acids. The receptor was derived from a man in his thirties or forties with glioma. The specimen comprised PBMCs, sampled from a glioma patient treated with radiotherapy, temozolomide or both. The chain uses TRBV11-2 and TRBJ2-1; 11 nucleotides match TRBD2. The CDR3 DNA reads as TGTGCCAGCAGCTTAGGACTAGCGGGGTATAATGAGCAGTTCTTC. This translates into CASSLGLAGYNEQFF.